This T cell receptor (beta chain) was identified during a study of regulatory T cells in long-lasting Graves disease. Germline V CDR1 and CDR2: MDHEN, SYDVKM. This CDR3 region has 13 residues. Findings of the study overall: Repertoires from persistent disease leaned toward TRBV28, TRBJ1-2 and TRBJ2-5.

Time point: persistent/refractory GD, antithyroid drugs over 5 years with positive TRAb. The authors made the TCR library using RNA they extracted from PBMCs. A remark on this clonotype: No antigen is known for it. Possible read error: a much larger clone is one base away.

CDR3-region Arm-PCR and iRepertoire HTBI primers produced the TCR beta libraries. Each CDR3 protein is one row after TCRdb ran MiXCR on the multiplex PCR reads. The sample consists of 400,000 to 500,000 distinct CDR3 sequences, roughly a fifth of them appearing once. This sequence was found in a female donor with Graves disease. The genes are TRBV28 and TRBJ2-5, with 7 bases matching TRBD1. The material sequenced was peripheral blood mononuclear cells (PBMCs), taken when the disease was refractory, from a patient treated with antithyroid drugs. The chain's CDR3 is CAGSHRGRETQYF. The CDR3 region has the DNA TGTGCCGGCAGTCACAGGGGAAGGGAGACCCAGTACTTC. Supplemented by reference TRBV28 and TRBJ2-5, the full variable domain reads DVKVTQSSRYLVKRTGEKVFLECVQDMDHENMFWYRQDPGLGLRLIYFSYDVKMKEKGDIPEGYSVSREKKERFSLILESASTNQTSMYLCAGSHRGRETQYFGPGTRLLVL.